This entry lists 27 T cell receptor beta chains sequenced from one sample in a study of blood T cell repertoires in COVID-19. Here immunoSEQ multiplex PCR was the method, and the copy in TCRdb shows in-frame clones only, minus some. Found here are about 64,000 clones, 75% to 90% of them singletons; the top ten hold 15%. Input material: peripheral blood. The receptors were sampled from an older man with acute or convalescent COVID-19.

The rearrangement uses TRBV4-1 and TRBJ2-3; TRBD2 agrees at 14 bases. Germline V gives CDR1 MGHRA, CDR2 YSYEKL. V shed 1 base, J shed 0 bases, and the junction held 9 bases outside the gene matches. The CDR3 contains 20 residues. Here the CDR3 reads CASSQGTSGGTRASTDTQYF. In DNA form, the CDR3 reads TGCGCCAGCAGCCAAGGGACTAGCGGGGGGACCCGTGCTAGCACAGATACGCAGTATTTT.

The chain links TRBV5-6 to TRBJ2-4; TRBD1 agrees at 9 bases. The CDR3 length is 14 residues. V was pared by 6 bases and J by 7 bases, with 8 bases of the junction left unmatched. Germline V gene lookup returns CDR1 SGHDT and CDR2 YYEEEE. CDR3 amino acids: CASTMGQGANIQYF. In nucleotides, the CDR3 is TGTGCCAGCACCATGGGACAGGGTGCGAACATTCAGTACTTC. The full variable domain, in which reference TRBV5-6 and TRBJ2-4 provide the parts outside the CDR3, is DAGVTQSPTHLIKTRGQQVTLRCSPKSGHDTVSWYQQALGQGPQFIFQYYEEEERQRGNFPDRFSGHQFPNYSSELNVNALLLGDSALYLCASTMGQGANIQYFGAGTRLSVL.

This clone turned up a few times. The chain couples TRBV10-2 to TRBJ2-1; a weak D match, TRBD1 (5 bases). V lost 3 bases to trimming and J lost 7 bases, with 19 bases between them. CDR1 is WSHSY and CDR2 is SAAADI in the germline V gene. The CDR3 is 16 residues long. Here the CDR3 reads CASSESRTRWGNEQFF. The DNA of the CDR3 is TGCGCCAGCAGTGAAAGTAGGACAAGATGGGGAAATGAGCAGTTCTTC.

CDR3 amino acids: CASSLVAGGLYNEQFF. CDR3 bases: TGCGCCAGCAGCTTGGTAGCGGGGGGGCTCTACAATGAGCAGTTCTTC. V and J are TRBV5-1 and TRBJ2-1, with 11 positions matching TRBD2. The CDR3 length is 16 residues. The V gene's germline CDR1 is SGHRS and CDR2 YFSETQ. With V trimmed by 0 bases and J by 3 bases, 2 bases remained unmatched.

V usage is TRBV3-1 (or the pseudogene TRBV3-2) and J usage is TRBJ2-2; 8 nucleotides align to TRBD1. Germline V gives CDR1 LGHDT, CDR2 YNNKEL (reference sequence). The CDR3 runs 16 residues. The V and J ends lost 5 bases and 4 bases, in that order; junction bases with no gene match: 9. The CDR3 bases are TGTGCCAGCAGCAACAGGGGGGCCCGAGGCACCGGGGAGCTGTTTTTT. Amino acid sequence: CASSNRGARGTGELFF.

The chain has TRBV19 and TRBJ1-5, with 12 bases that match TRBD1. CDR1 and CDR2 (germline): LNHDA, SQIVND (reference sequence). The CDR3 contains 18 residues. V trimming: 2 bases; J trimming: 3 bases; junction bases outside the gene matches: 8. In nucleotides, the CDR3 is TGTGCCAGTAGTATACCCCGGGACAGGGGGCTGATCAATCAGCCCCAGCATTTT. It translates to CASSIPRDRGLINQPQHF.

The chain recombines TRBV29-1 with TRBJ2-3; D gene ambiguous. The CDR3 is 15 amino acids. The V gene's germline CDR1 is SQVTM and CDR2 ANQGSEA. V lost 3 bases to trimming and J lost 0 bases, with 13 bases between them. This CDR3 reads CSVDYSKESTDTQYF. CDR3 coding DNA: TGCAGCGTTGACTATTCGAAGGAGAGCACAGATACGCAGTATTTT.

The genes are TRBV4-1 and TRBJ2-6; perhaps TRBD1 as D (6 bases). Trimming took off 1 base at V and 0 bases at J, with 10 bases between the two ends. The CDR3 is 17 residues long. Looked up from germline, CDR1 is MGHRA and CDR2 is YSYEKL. CDR3 region: CASSQVQQGSGANVLTF. CDR3 DNA: TGCGCCAGCAGCCAAGTACAACAGGGCTCTGGGGCCAACGTCCTGACTTTC.

The CDR3 DNA reads TGTGCCAGCAGCTCAGTACAGGGGTTTAGTGGCTACACCTTC. This encodes CASSSVQGFSGYTF. This chain connects TRBV11-2 to TRBJ1-2, with TRBD1 matching over 7 bases. Trimming at V came to 4 bases and at J to 7 bases, leaving 9 bases not matched to a gene. This CDR3 region has 14 residues. The V gene's germline CDR1 is SGHAT and CDR2 FQNNGV.

V is TRBV6-1 and J is TRBJ1-1; D may be TRBD1 (5 bases). The CDR3 has 15 amino acids. The V gene lost 3 bases and the J gene lost 5 bases, with 16 bases spanning the gap. Germline loops: CDR1 MNHNS, CDR2 SASEGT. CDR3 nucleotide sequence: TGTGCCAGCAGTGACAGACGGGGGGTTAAGACTGAAGCTTTCTTT. Amino acids: CASSDRRGVKTEAFF.

This chain connects TRBV12-3 or TRBV12-4 to TRBJ1-1; D is unclear. The CDR3 loop spans 13 amino acids. V was cut by 3 bases and J by 5 bases, with 10 bases left in between. The CDR3 coding sequence is TGTGCCAGCAGTTTTTTCCAGGCGACTGAAGCTTTCTTT. Translating it yields CASSFFQATEAFF.

The chain employs TRBV19 and TRBJ2-1; tentative D call: TRBD2 (5 bases). Trimming removed 5 bases from V and 6 bases from J, with 17 bases in between. The CDR3 is 15 residues long. CDR1 and CDR2 (germline): LNHDA, SQIVND (reference sequence). In DNA form, the CDR3 reads TGTGCCAGTAGTGGCCCGGGATCTACCCCCAATGAGCAGTTCTTC. Translating gives CASSGPGSTPNEQFF.

The rearrangement uses TRBV5-1 and TRBJ2-7; the match to TRBD2 covers 9 bases. V dropped 0 bases and J dropped 6; count of bases not matched to a gene: 7. The germline V gene encodes CDR1 SGHRS and CDR2 YFSETQ. The CDR3 runs 15 residues. CDR3 in amino acids: CASSLGASGAGEQYF. For the CDR3, the DNA is TGCGCCAGCAGCTTGGGGGCTAGCGGGGCGGGCGAGCAGTACTTC.

J is TRBJ2-5 and V is TRBV5-1, with 13 bases that match TRBD2. Germline loops: CDR1 SGHRS, CDR2 YFSETQ. J lost 2 bases, V lost 4 bases, and 5 bases had no gene match. The CDR3 sequence is 16 residues long. The CDR3 coding sequence is TGCGCCAGCAGCCTAAGACTAGCGGGGGGACAAGAGACCCAGTACTTC. This encodes CASSLRLAGGQETQYF.

This chain connects TRBV19 to TRBJ1-3; D might be TRBD1 (5 bases). V gave up 6 bases and J gave up 0 bases, with 12 bases separating them. CDR1 is LNHDA and CDR2 is SQIVND in the germline V gene (reference sequence). The CDR3 is 15 amino acids. The CDR3 loop is CASSGRGSSGNTIYF. The CDR3 nucleotides read TGTGCCAGTAGCGGTAGGGGCTCCTCTGGAAACACCATATATTTT.

The chain employs TRBV14 and TRBJ1-1; 8 bases are a match to TRBD1. This CDR3 has 15 amino acids. CDR1 and CDR2 (germline): SGHDN, FVKESK. The V and J ends lost 5 bases and 11 bases, in that order; junction bases with no gene match: 16. The CDR3 loop reads CASSAQMTGAFGAFF. CDR3 DNA sequence: TGTGCCAGCAGCGCCCAAATGACAGGGGCGTTCGGGGCTTTCTTT. The entire variable domain, with the rest obtained from reference TRBV14 and TRBJ1-1, is as follows: EAGVTQFPSHSVIEKGQTVTLRCDPISGHDNLYWYRRVMGKEIKFLLHFVKESKQDESGMPNNRFLAERTGGTYSTLKVQPAELEDSGVYFCASSAQMTGAFGAFFGQGTRLTVV.

The rearrangement joins TRBV6-5 to TRBJ1-1; TRBD1 matches 8 bases. Looked up from germline, CDR1 is MNHEY and CDR2 is SVGAGI. V shed 7 bases, J shed 0 bases, and the junction held 4 bases outside the gene matches. CDR3 length: 14 amino acids. The CDR3 is CASTLTGVNTEAFF. As DNA, the CDR3 is TGTGCCAGCACCCTGACAGGGGTGAACACTGAAGCTTTCTTT.

The chain has TRBV5-4 and TRBJ2-5; 10 bases match TRBD1. The V gene's germline CDR1 is SGHNT and CDR2 YYREEE (reference sequence). The trim removed 0 bases at V and 5 bases at J, leaving 7 bases unmatched. This CDR3 region has 16 residues. The CDR3 bases are TGTGCCAGCAGCTTGGCCAAGGGACAGGGGAAGGAGACCCAGTACTTC. Protein product: CASSLAKGQGKETQYF.

The V and J genes are TRBV6-5 and TRBJ1-2; 10 bases are shared with TRBD1. CDR1 is MNHEY, CDR2 SVGAGI, per germline. This CDR3 is built from 13 residues. The junction had 2 bases not matched to a gene; V was cut back by 9 bases and J by 1 base. CDR3 nucleotide sequence: TGTGCCAGTGGGACAGGGGTTAACTATGGCTACACCTTC. Its translation: CASGTGVNYGYTF.

This chain uses TRBV2 with TRBJ1-1, with 7 bases aligning to TRBD1. Trimming removed 6 bases from V and 6 bases from J; junction bases left unmatched: 4. The CDR3 loop spans 12 amino acids. Per the germline V gene, CDR1 is SNHLY and CDR2 is FYNNEI. CDR3 in amino acids: CASRGDSPEAFF. CDR3 nucleotide sequence: TGTGCCAGCAGGGGGGACAGCCCTGAAGCTTTCTTT.

V gene TRBV9 combines with J gene TRBJ1-1; D is undetermined. V dropped 1 base and J dropped 1 base, with 11 bases sitting between them. The CDR3 runs 15 residues. From germline, CDR1 is SGDLS and CDR2 YYNGEE. The CDR3 spells CASSVSGEANTEAFF. CDR3 bases: TGTGCCAGCAGCGTATCCGGAGAAGCGAACACTGAAGCTTTCTTT.

CDR3 DNA sequence: TGCGCCAGCAGCTCCGACCCCGGGACAAACACTGAAGCTTTCTTT. Translating it yields CASSSDPGTNTEAFF. This chain joins TRBV5-1 and TRBJ1-1, with D perhaps TRBD1 (6 bases). The germline CDR1 and CDR2 sequences are SGHRS and YFSETQ. The CDR3 is 15 amino acids. V was shortened by 3 bases and J by 2 bases, with 14 bases between the two germline ends.

The chain recombines TRBV9 with TRBJ2-5; no reliable D call. The germline V gene has CDR1 SGDLS and CDR2 YYNGEE. With 0 bases removed from V and 5 bases from J, the gap between germline ends came to 14 bases. The CDR3 loop spans 15 amino acids. This CDR3 reads CASSVVTGTLETQYF. CDR3 sequence (DNA): TGTGCCAGCAGCGTAGTTACCGGTACCTTGGAGACCCAGTACTTC.

The rearrangement uses TRBV18 and TRBJ1-4, with D tentatively TRBD1 (6 bases). V lost 6 bases and J lost 7, with 15 bases in between. Germline CDR1 KGHSH, CDR2 LQKENI. CDR3 length: 14 residues. In DNA form, the CDR3 reads TGTGCCAGCTCGGCACAGGGCCTAGGTGAAAAACTGTTTTTT. It encodes CASSAQGLGEKLFF. Looking up the rest from reference TRBV18 and TRBJ1-4 gives the full variable domain: NAGVMQNPRHLVRRRGQEARLRCSPMKGHSHVYWYRQLPEEGLKFMVYLQKENIIDESGMPKERFSAEFPKEGPSILRIQQVVRGDSAAYFCASSAQGLGEKLFFGSGTQLSVL.

The V gene is TRBV4-1, the J gene TRBJ1-2; weak D call: TRBD1 (5 bases). CDR1 is MGHRA and CDR2 is YSYEKL in the germline V gene. V was cut by 3 bases and J by 8 bases, with 13 bases left in between. This CDR3 has 13 residues. In nucleotides, the CDR3 is TGCGCCAGCAGCCAGGGGGGACGGTTCGGCTACACCTTC. It translates to CASSQGGRFGYTF.

This clone occurred once. This chain connects TRBV21-1 to TRBJ2-5; the table calls TRBD1, which could not be checked here. TRBV21-1 is assigned pseudogene status. The CDR3 spans 15 residues. The CDR3 nucleotides read TGTGCCAGCAGCAGTGACAGGCTGGCGGCCGAGACCCAGTACTTC. Residues: CASSSDRLAAETQYF.

The chain employs TRBV30 and TRBJ2-2; D not certain. Per germline, CDR1 GTSNPN and CDR2 SVGIG (reference sequence). V dropped 4 bases and J dropped 6 bases, with 15 bases sitting between them. The CDR3 is 14 amino acids. CDR3 bases: TGTGCCTGGACCAAAGACATTACCGCCGGGGAGCTGTTTTTT. It is translated as CAWTKDITAGELFF.